These 19 T cell receptor beta chains were all obtained from the same sample, sequenced in a study of long-term antiretroviral therapy in people with HIV. They ran version v3.0 of the immunoSEQ assay at survey level. Repertoires were generated with immunoSEQ multiplex PCR, while TCRdb's copy carries only in-frame clones and drops some. Counted here are around 29,000 clones, 85% to 90% occurring once; the ten biggest clones make up around 9%. The source material was unsorted PBMCs, sampled 3.2 years before starting antiretroviral therapy. The receptors were sampled from a man aged 50 or older with HIV.

CDR3 protein: CASRLENYEQYF. The DNA of the CDR3 is TGCGCCAGCAGACTCGAGAACTACGAGCAGTACTTC. The chain employs TRBV5-1 and TRBJ2-7; D is undetermined. V dropped 5 bases and J dropped 3 bases, with 9 bases sitting between them. This CDR3 spans 12 amino acids. From germline, CDR1 is SGHRS and CDR2 YFSETQ.

The chain links TRBV6-6 to TRBJ1-1; D remains unclear. Germline loops: CDR1 MNHNY, CDR2 SVGAGI (reference sequence). This CDR3 has 12 residues. The CDR3 loop reads CAAGTVYTEAFF. Written as DNA, the CDR3 is TGTGCGGCTGGAACGGTATACACTGAAGCTTTCTTT.

The V gene is TRBV18, the J gene TRBJ1-4, with D unclear. Germline CDR1 KGHSH, CDR2 LQKENI. The V and J ends lost 3 bases and 6 bases respectively, with 17 bases between them. This CDR3 is built from 16 residues. CDR3 region: CASSPSGSLRYEKLFF. Written as DNA, the CDR3 is TGTGCCAGCTCACCCTCCGGGTCCCTGCGATATGAAAAACTGTTTTTT.

The chain carries TRBV20-1 and TRBJ2-5; D gene ambiguous. The germline CDR1 and CDR2 sequences are DFQATT and SNEGSKA (reference sequence). The V and J ends lost 3 bases and 2 bases respectively, with 4 bases between them. The CDR3 sequence is 11 residues long. The CDR3 sequence: CSASFQETQYF. CDR3 DNA sequence: TGCAGTGCTAGTTTTCAAGAGACCCAGTACTTC.

CDR3 protein: CASSLRTEETQYF. The CDR3 bases are TGTGCCAGCAGTCTGAGGACAGAAGAGACCCAGTACTTC. The genes are TRBV27 and TRBJ2-5, with D possibly being TRBD1 (6 bases). The CDR3 spans 13 residues. V lost 5 bases and J 3 bases, leaving 10 bases between the germline ends. In germline, CDR1 is MNHEY, CDR2 SMNVEV (reference sequence).

The J gene is TRBJ2-1, the V gene TRBV20-1, with D unresolved. The CDR3 covers 11 residues. Germline V gene lookup returns CDR1 DFQATT and CDR2 SNEGSKA (reference sequence). V lost 3 bases and J 8 bases, leaving 8 bases between the germline ends. CDR3 region: CSARWRDEQFF. CDR3 coding DNA: TGCAGTGCTAGGTGGAGAGATGAGCAGTTCTTC.

In its sample, this clone was seen once. The chain joins TRBV7-2 to TRBJ2-7, with 8 bases that match TRBD1. This CDR3 has 15 residues. Germline loops: CDR1 SGHTA, CDR2 FQGNSA. J gave up 6 bases and V 4 bases, and 11 bases lay outside the gene matches. DNA of the CDR3: TGTGCCAGCAGCTCAGGACAGGGACCTCAAGCCGAGCAGTACTTC. Translated: CASSSGQGPQAEQYF.

This clone was counted a few times. This rearrangement joins TRBV30 to TRBJ1-2; D is perhaps TRBD1 (5 bases). The CDR3 is made up of 13 amino acids. V was pared by 1 base and J by 2 bases, with 8 bases between. Germline lookup yields CDR1 GTSNPN and CDR2 SVGIG (reference sequence). CDR3 in DNA: TGTGCCTGGAGTGAAAACAGGAACTATGGCTACACCTTC. Translating it yields CAWSENRNYGYTF.

CDR3 bases: TGCGCCAGCAGCCGAGGGCCTACAAAGTCCTACGAGCAGTACTTC. Its translation is CASSRGPTKSYEQYF. The chain is built from TRBV4-3 and TRBJ2-7; possibly TRBD2 for D (5 bases). Germline V gene sequence: CDR1 LGHNA, CDR2 YSLEER. The germline V and J ends were trimmed by 4 bases and 1 base, with 14 bases remaining between them. This CDR3 region has 15 residues.

V and J are TRBV18 and TRBJ2-5; TRBD1 matches at 8 bases. CDR3 length: 14 amino acids. J gave up 4 bases and V 5 bases, and 6 bases lay outside the gene matches. CDR1 is KGHSH and CDR2 is LQKENI in the germline V gene. In DNA, the CDR3 is TGTGCCAGCTCAGAAGGACAGGGTGGAGAGACCCAGTACTTC. Translated: CASSEGQGGETQYF.

J is TRBJ1-3 and V is TRBV5-1; 11 bases agree with TRBD1. The junction had 6 bases not matched to a gene; V was cut back by 4 bases and J by 0 bases. From germline, CDR1 is SGHRS and CDR2 YFSETQ. This CDR3 comprises 17 residues. In nucleotides, the CDR3 is TGCGCCAGCAGCCCAGGGACAGGGGGTCCCTCTGGAAACACCATATATTTT. Translation gives CASSPGTGGPSGNTIYF.

The rearrangement joins TRBV7-2 to TRBJ1-2; 11 bases are a match to TRBD1. The germline V gene encodes CDR1 SGHTA and CDR2 FQGNSA. The CDR3 has 18 residues. V lost 1 base and J lost 2; bases outside the gene matches: 9. In DNA, the CDR3 is TGTGCCAGCAGCTTAGGGGCCTACGGGGACAGGGGGAACTATGGCTACACCTTC. Amino acids: CASSLGAYGDRGNYGYTF.

The rearrangement joins TRBV11-2 to TRBJ1-1, with D possibly matching TRBD1 (5 bases). The V end was cut by 2 bases, the J end by 11 bases, with 21 bases between. The CDR3 runs 15 residues. In germline, CDR1 is SGHAT, CDR2 FQNNGV. In nucleotides, the CDR3 is TGTGCCAGCAGCTTACTGAGAGGGACGGGCTTTGGGGCTTTCTTT. It translates to CASSLLRGTGFGAFF. Using reference TRBV11-2 and TRBJ1-1 for the parts outside the CDR3, the full variable domain is EAGVAQSPRYKIIEKRQSVAFWCNPISGHATLYWYQQILGQGPKLLIQFQNNGVVDDSQLPKDRFSAERLKGVDSTLKIQPAKLEDSAVYLCASSLLRGTGFGAFFGQGTRLTVV.

V gene TRBV7-6 combines with J gene TRBJ2-7; D not resolved. CDR1 is SGHVS and CDR2 is FNYEAQ in the germline V gene. Trimming stripped 3 bases from V and 2 bases from J, with 8 bases between. There are 13 residues in the CDR3. CDR3 region: CASSLGRTYEQYF. In DNA, the CDR3 is TGTGCCAGCAGCTTGGGAAGGACCTACGAGCAGTACTTC.

The chain carries TRBV4-3 and TRBJ1-5, with D unclear. The ends were cut back, 4 bases at V and 0 bases at J, with 4 bases in the middle. Per the germline V gene, CDR1 is LGHNA and CDR2 is YSLEER. CDR3 length: 13 amino acids. CDR3 DNA: TGCGCCAGCAGCCCGATTAGCAATCAGCCCCAGCATTTT. This sequence encodes CASSPISNQPQHF.

The rearrangement links TRBV9 to TRBJ2-5; D is undetermined. This CDR3 spans 16 amino acids. The V gene lost 0 bases and the J gene lost 2 bases, with 14 bases spanning the gap. From germline, CDR1 is SGDLS and CDR2 YYNGEE. The chain's CDR3 is CASSVGPASAQETQYF. The CDR3 DNA reads TGTGCCAGCAGCGTAGGTCCTGCTAGTGCGCAAGAGACCCAGTACTTC.

The chain recombines TRBV11-3 with TRBJ2-1; tentatively, D is TRBD2 (5 bases). V lost 6 bases, J lost 7 bases, and 13 bases lay in between. Germline CDR1 is SGHNT and CDR2 is YENEEA. The CDR3 totals 13 residues. The CDR3 DNA reads as TGTGCCAGCAGTATTGGACTTGCGAATGAGCAGTTCTTC. This translates into CASSIGLANEQFF.

The chain joins TRBV2 to TRBJ2-3, with D unclear. CDR1 and CDR2 from the germline V gene are SNHLY and FYNNEI. Between the trimmed V and J ends, which lost 4 bases and 4 bases, there was a span of 6 bases. The length of the CDR3 is 12 residues. CDR3 sequence: CASSAISDTQYF. Here the CDR3 DNA reads TGTGCCAGCAGTGCAATTTCAGATACGCAGTATTTT.

This clone showed up just a few times. The chain couples TRBV6-5 to TRBJ2-7; D gene uncertain. This CDR3 region has 14 residues. The V end lost 8 bases, the J end lost 5 bases, and 19 bases lay between the germline ends. Germline V CDR1 and CDR2: MNHEY, SVGAGI. CDR3 sequence (DNA): TGTGCCAGCGGACCAATAAGGGTGGGCCACGAGCAGTACTTC. As protein: CASGPIRVGHEQYF.